Reported below is one TCR beta chain. Cohort 3 recovery required two negative PCRs, clearance, or symptom resolution. This sample stems from a study of blood T cell repertoires in COVID-19. The CDR3 has 15 residues. Germline V gene data show CDR1 as MNHEY and CDR2 as SVGAGI. After removal of 6 bases from V and 0 bases from J, the junction contained 8 bases not matched to a gene. Produced via immunoSEQ multiplex PCR; TCRdb's table is partial and in-frame only. Seen here are 150,000 to 200,000 clones, more than 65% observed once, and the top ten hold over 6.5%. The chain joins TRBV6-5 to TRBJ2-7; 7 positions agree with TRBD1. This TCR was sampled from a man aged 40-49 years who had recovered from COVID-19. Sequenced: PBMCs or T cells enriched from blood (not recorded which). The CDR3 region has the DNA TGTGCCAGCAGCTATGATAGGGACAGCTCCTACGAGCAGTACTTC. Translated, it gives CASSYDRDSSYEQYF.